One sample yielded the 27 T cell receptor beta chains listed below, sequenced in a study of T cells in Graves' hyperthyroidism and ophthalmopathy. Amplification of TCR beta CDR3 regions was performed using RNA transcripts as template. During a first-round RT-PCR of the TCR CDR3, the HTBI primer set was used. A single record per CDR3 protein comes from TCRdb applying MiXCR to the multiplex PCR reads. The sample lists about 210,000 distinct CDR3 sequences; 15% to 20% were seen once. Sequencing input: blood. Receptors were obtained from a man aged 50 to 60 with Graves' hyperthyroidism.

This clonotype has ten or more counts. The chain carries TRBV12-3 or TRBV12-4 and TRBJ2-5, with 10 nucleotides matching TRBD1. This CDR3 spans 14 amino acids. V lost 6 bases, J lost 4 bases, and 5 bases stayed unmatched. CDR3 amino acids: CASRAGTGVETQYF. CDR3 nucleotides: TGTGCCAGCAGGGCCGGGACAGGGGTAGAGACCCAGTACTTC.

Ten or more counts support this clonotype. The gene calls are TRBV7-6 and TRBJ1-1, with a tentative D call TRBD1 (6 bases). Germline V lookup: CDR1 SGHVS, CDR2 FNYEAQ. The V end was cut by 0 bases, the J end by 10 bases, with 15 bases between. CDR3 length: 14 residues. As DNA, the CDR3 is TGTGCCAGCAGCTTAGCCCAGGGGCTGGGCTCAGCTTTCTTT. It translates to CASSLAQGLGSAFF.

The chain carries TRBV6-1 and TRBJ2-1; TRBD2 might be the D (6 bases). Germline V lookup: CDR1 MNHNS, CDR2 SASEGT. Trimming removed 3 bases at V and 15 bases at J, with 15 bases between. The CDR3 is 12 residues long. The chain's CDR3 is CASSEMAGLVFF. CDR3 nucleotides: TGTGCCAGCAGTGAGATGGCGGGATTGGTGTTCTTC.

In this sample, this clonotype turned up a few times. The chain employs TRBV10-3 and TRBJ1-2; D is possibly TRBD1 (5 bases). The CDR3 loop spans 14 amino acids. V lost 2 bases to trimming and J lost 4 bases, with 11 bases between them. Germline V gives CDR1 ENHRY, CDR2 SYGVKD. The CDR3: CAISEGTRTYGYTF. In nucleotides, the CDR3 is TGTGCCATCAGTGAGGGGACGCGGACCTATGGCTACACCTTC.

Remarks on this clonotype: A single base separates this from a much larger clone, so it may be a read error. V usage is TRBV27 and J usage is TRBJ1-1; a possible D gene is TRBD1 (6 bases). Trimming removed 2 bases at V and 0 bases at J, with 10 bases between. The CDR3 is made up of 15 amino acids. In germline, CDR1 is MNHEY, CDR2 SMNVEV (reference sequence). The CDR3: CASSLRGQLNTEAFF. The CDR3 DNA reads TGTGCCAGCAGTTTACGAGGACAGCTGAACACTGAAGCTTTCTTT.

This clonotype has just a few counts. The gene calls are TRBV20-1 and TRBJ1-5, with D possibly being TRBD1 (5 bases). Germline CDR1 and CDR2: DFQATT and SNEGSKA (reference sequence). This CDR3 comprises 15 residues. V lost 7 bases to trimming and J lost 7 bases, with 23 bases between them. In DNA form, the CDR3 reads TGCAGTGTTGGAGGGGCTTTAGCCTCGGAGCAGCCCCAGCATTTT. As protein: CSVGGALASEQPQHF.

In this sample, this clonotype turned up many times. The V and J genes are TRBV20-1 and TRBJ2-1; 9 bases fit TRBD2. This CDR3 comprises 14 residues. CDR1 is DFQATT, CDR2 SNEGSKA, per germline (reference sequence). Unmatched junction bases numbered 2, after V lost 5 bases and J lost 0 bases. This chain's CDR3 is CSAGLAISYNEQFF. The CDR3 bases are TGCAGTGCTGGACTAGCGATCTCCTACAATGAGCAGTTCTTC.

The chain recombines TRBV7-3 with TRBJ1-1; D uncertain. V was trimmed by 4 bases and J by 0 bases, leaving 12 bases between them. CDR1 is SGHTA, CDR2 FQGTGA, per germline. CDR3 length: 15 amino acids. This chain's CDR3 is CASSSLARMNTEAFF. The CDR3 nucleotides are TGTGCCAGCAGCTCCCTGGCACGGATGAACACTGAAGCTTTCTTT.

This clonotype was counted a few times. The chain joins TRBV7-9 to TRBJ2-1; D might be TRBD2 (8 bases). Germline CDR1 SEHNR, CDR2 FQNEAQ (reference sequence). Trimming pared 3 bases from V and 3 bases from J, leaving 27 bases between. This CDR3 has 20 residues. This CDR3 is CASSFSGGSGTSLYYNEQFF. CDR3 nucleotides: TGTGCCAGCAGCTTTTCAGGGGGTAGCGGGACTTCCTTGTACTACAATGAGCAGTTCTTC.

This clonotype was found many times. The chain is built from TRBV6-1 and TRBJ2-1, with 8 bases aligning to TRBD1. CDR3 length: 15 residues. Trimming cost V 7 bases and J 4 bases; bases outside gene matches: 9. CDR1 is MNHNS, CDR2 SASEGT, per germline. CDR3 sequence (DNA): TGTGCCAGCAAAGCCTCAGGGGGCGCATACAATGAGCAGTTCTTC. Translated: CASKASGGAYNEQFF.

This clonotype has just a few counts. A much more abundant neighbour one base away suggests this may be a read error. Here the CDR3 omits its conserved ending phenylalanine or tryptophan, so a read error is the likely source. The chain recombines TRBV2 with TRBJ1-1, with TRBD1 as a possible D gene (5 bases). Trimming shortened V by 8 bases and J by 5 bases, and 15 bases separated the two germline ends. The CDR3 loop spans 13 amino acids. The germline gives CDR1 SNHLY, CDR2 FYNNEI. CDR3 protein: CASLEGGATEAFL. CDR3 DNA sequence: TGTGCCAGCCTCGAAGGAGGGGCAACTGAAGCTTTCCTT.

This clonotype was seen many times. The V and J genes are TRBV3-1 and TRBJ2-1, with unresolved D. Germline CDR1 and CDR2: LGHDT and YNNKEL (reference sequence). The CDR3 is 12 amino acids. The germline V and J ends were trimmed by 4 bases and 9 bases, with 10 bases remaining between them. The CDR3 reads CASSLSVSEQFF. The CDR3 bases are TGTGCCAGCAGCCTATCCGTGAGTGAGCAGTTCTTC.

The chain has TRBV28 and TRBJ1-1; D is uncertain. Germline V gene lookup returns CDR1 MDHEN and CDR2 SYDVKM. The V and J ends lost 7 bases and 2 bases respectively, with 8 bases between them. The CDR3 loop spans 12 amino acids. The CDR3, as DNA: TGTGCCAGCAAGGTGGGAAACACTGAAGCTTTCTTT. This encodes CASKVGNTEAFF.

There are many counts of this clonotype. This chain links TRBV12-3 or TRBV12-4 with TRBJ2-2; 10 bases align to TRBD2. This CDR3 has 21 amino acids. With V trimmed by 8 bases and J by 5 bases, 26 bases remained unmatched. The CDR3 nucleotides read TGTGCCAGCGGTGGAAGGGGTTCTGATATGGCTAGCGGGAGTAATACCGGGGAGCTGTTTTTT. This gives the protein CASGGRGSDMASGSNTGELFF.

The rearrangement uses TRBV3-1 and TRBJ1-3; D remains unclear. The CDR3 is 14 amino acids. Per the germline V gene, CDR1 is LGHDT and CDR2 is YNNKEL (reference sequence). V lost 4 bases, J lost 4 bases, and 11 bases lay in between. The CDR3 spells CASSPGGRGNTIYF. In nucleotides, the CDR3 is TGTGCCAGCAGCCCGGGAGGGCGGGGAAACACCATATATTTT.

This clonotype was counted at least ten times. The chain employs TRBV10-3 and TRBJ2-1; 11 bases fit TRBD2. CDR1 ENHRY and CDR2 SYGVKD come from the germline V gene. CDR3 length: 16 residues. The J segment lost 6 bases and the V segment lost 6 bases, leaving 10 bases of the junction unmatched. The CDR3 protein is CAISVQTSGIGNEQFF. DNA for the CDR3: TGTGCCATCAGCGTTCAGACTAGCGGGATCGGCAATGAGCAGTTCTTC.

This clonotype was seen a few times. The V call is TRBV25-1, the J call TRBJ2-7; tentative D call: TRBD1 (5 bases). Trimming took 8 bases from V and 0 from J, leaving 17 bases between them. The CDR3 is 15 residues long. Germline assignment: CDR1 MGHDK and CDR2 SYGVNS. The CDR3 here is CASSIGAQRSYEQYF. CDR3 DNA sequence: TGTGCCAGCTCCATTGGGGCCCAACGCTCCTACGAGCAGTACTTC.

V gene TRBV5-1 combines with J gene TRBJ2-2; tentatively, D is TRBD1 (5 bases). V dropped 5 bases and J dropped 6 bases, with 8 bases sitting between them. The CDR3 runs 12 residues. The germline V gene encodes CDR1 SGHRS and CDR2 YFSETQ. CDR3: CASSKGAGELFF. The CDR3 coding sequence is TGCGCCAGCAGTAAAGGGGCCGGGGAGCTGTTTTTT.

In nucleotides, the CDR3 is TGTGCCAGCAGCTTGGGGACAGGGGGCTTCTATGGCTACACCTTC. Its protein is CASSLGTGGFYGYTF. The rearrangement uses TRBV5-5 and TRBJ1-2; 11 bases match TRBD1. The J segment lost 4 bases and the V segment lost 0 bases, leaving 2 bases of the junction unmatched. The CDR3 contains 15 residues. Germline values: CDR1 SGHKS, CDR2 YYEKEE (reference sequence).

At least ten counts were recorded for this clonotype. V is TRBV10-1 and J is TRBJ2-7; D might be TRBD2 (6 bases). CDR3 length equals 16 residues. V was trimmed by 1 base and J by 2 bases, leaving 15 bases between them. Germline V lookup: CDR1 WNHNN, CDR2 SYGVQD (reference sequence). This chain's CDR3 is CASSEFRAPGAYEQYF. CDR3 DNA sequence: TGCGCCAGCAGTGAGTTTCGGGCTCCGGGAGCCTACGAGCAGTACTTC.

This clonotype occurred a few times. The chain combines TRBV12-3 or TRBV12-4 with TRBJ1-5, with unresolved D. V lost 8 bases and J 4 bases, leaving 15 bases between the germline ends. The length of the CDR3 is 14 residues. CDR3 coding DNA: TGTGCCAGCGGCCTTCGTTCCCTGAATCAGCCCCAGCATTTT. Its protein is CASGLRSLNQPQHF.

This CDR3 reads CASSTNRQETQYF. DNA of the CDR3: TGTGCCAGTAGTACTAACAGGCAAGAGACCCAGTACTTC. V is TRBV19 and J is TRBJ2-5; tentatively, D is TRBD1 (5 bases). The ends were cut back, 4 bases at V and 2 bases at J, with 8 bases in the middle. The CDR3 is 13 amino acids. Germline CDR1 reads LNHDA; CDR2 reads SQIVND (reference sequence).

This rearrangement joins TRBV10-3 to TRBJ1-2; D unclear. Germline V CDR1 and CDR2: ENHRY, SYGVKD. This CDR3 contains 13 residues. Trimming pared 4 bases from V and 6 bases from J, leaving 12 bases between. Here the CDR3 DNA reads TGTGCCATCAGTGTTAAGGGCGAGGATGGCTACACCTTC. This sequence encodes CAISVKGEDGYTF.

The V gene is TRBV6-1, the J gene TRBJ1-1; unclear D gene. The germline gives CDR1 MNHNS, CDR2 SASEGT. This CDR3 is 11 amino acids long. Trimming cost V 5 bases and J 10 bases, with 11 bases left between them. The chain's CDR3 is CASSPLSVAFF. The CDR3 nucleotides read TGTGCCAGCAGTCCGCTCTCCGTAGCTTTCTTT.

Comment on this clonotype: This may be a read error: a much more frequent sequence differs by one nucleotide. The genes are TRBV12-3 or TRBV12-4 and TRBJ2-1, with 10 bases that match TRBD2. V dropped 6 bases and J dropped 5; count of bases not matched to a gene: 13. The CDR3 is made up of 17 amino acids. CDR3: CASSKGRGTSDHNEQFF. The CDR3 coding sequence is TGTGCCAGCAGCAAAGGGAGAGGGACTAGCGACCACAATGAGCAGTTCTTC.

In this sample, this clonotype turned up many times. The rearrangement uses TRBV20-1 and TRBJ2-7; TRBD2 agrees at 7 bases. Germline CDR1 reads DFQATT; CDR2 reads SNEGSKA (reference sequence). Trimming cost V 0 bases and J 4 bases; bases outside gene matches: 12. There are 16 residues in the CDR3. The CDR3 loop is CSARDLGEGPVYEQYF. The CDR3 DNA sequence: TGCAGTGCTAGAGATTTGGGGGAGGGCCCTGTTTACGAGCAGTACTTC.

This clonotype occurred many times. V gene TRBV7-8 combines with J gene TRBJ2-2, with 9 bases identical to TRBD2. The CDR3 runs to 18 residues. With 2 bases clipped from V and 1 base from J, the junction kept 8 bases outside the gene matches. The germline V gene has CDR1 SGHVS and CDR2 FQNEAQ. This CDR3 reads CASSLRNAAGGNTGELFF. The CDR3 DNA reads TGTGCCAGCAGCTTACGAAACGCAGCGGGAGGGAACACCGGGGAGCTGTTTTTT.